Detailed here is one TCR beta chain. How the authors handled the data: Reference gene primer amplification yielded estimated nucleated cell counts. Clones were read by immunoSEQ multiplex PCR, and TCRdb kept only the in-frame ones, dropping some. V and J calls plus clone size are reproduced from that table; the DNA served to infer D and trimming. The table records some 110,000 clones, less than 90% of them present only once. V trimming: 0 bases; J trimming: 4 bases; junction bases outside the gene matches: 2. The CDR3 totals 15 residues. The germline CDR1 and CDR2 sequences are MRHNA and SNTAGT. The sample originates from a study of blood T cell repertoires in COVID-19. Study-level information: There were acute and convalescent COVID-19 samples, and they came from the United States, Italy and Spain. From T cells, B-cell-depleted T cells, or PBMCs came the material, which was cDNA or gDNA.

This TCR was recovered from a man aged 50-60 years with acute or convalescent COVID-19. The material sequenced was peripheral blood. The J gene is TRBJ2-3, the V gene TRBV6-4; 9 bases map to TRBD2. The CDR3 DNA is TGTGCCAGCAGTGACTCTAGCGGGGGCCCAGATACGCAGTATTTT. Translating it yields CASSDSSGGPDTQYF.